This is a list of T cell receptor beta chains from one sample in a study of T cell repertoires in cytomegalovirus infection. Via MiXCR, TCRdb re-called the reads, giving one row per CDR3 protein. The sample lists about 340,000 distinct CDR3 sequences, just under 30% seen once, with about 20% in the top ten. The antigens of these receptors remain unknown. The sequenced sample was cultured PBMCs, obtained from culture after CMV antigen stimulation. The receptor source for this set is a human donor in good health (CMV status not recorded). Some clones in this sample may be carry-over from other donors' samples. Both conserved end residues are part of each CDR3. Each record gives: V gene, clone size, D gene, J gene, CDR3 DNA, CDR3 protein. D genes are given only for firm matches. Only some rows state a clone size, as once, few, many or a class for expanded clones.

TRBV12-3/TRBV12-4	few	-	TRBJ2-1	TGTGCCAGCAGTTTATTGGATGAGCAGTTCTTC	CASSLLDEQFF
TRBV6-5	-	-	TRBJ1-2	TGTGCCAGCAGTTACGAAGGCTTTAACTATGGCTACACCTTC	CASSYEGFNYGYTF
TRBV28	-	TRBD1	TRBJ1-2	TGTGCCAGCCGCGGGACAGCCAACGCCCCTCGGGTGTATGGCTACACCTTC	CASRGTANAPRVYGYTF
TRBV7-2	-	TRBD2	TRBJ2-7	TGTGCCAGCAGCTTCGGAGCTAGCGGCGTCTACGAGCAGTACTTC	CASSFGASGVYEQYF
TRBV7-8	few	TRBD2	TRBJ2-1	TGTGCCAGCATCCCTAGGGAGGGTAGCGGGGCCTACAATGAGCAGTTCTTC	CASIPREGSGAYNEQFF
TRBV19	-	TRBD1	TRBJ1-5	TGTGCCAGTAGAAATGAACCGGGACAGTTTAGCAATCAGCCCCAGCATTTT	CASRNEPGQFSNQPQHF
TRBV5-4	-	TRBD1	TRBJ1-1	TGTGCCAGCAGCGCGACAGGGGGAATTGGGGTTACTGAAGCTTTCTTT	CASSATGGIGVTEAFF
TRBV6-1	-	TRBD2	TRBJ2-5	TGTGCCAGCAGAGGGACTAGCGTCGAGACCCAGTACTTC	CASRGTSVETQYF
TRBV24-1	-	TRBD1	TRBJ1-4	TGTGCCGCCAAGGGACAGGGGATCGGAAAACTGTTTTTT	CAAKGQGIGKLFF
TRBV5-1	-	-	TRBJ1-1	TGCGCCAGCAGACTGACCCCGGTATCTGACACTGAAGCTTTCTTT	CASRLTPVSDTEAFF
TRBV10-3	few	-	TRBJ2-7	TGTGCCATCAGTTCGGGGCCAGGGGCCGGAGAGCAGTACTTC	CAISSGPGAGEQYF
TRBV19	many	TRBD1	TRBJ1-2	TGTGCCAGTAGTCCAGAGGGACAGGGCAACTATGGCTACACCTTC	CASSPEGQGNYGYTF
TRBV6-5	many	-	TRBJ1-6	TGTGCCAGCAGTCGCGACAGGAGCTCCTATAATTCACCCCTCCACTTT	CASSRDRSSYNSPLHF
TRBV6-1	-	-	TRBJ1-1	TGTGCCAGCAGTGAAGCGAGACCGGGACTCTTAACCACTGAAGCTTTCTTT	CASSEARPGLLTTEAFF
TRBV11-2	-	-	TRBJ1-1	TGTGCCAGCAGCTTACAGACCCGGGGGACTGAAGCTTTCTTT	CASSLQTRGTEAFF
TRBV12-3/TRBV12-4	once	TRBD1	TRBJ1-5	TGTGCCAGCAGTACGAGGACAGGGAACAATCAGCCCCAGCATTTT	CASSTRTGNNQPQHF
TRBV20-1	-	-	TRBJ2-2	TGCAGTGCTAGAGATGCGGGTAACACCGGGGAGCTGTTTTTT	CSARDAGNTGELFF
TRBV6-5	-	-	TRBJ1-6	TGTGCCAGCAGTTACTCGTCGTCCAGGGATTCACCCCTCCACTTT	CASSYSSSRDSPLHF
TRBV12-3/TRBV12-4	few	-	TRBJ1-1	TGTGCCAGCAGTTTAGGGACACAGATGAACACTGAAGCTTTCTTT	CASSLGTQMNTEAFF
TRBV4-2	-	-	TRBJ2-4	TGTGCCAGCAGCCAAGAGTCGGGGGCCAAAAACATTCAGTACTTC	CASSQESGAKNIQYF
TRBV5-1	-	TRBD2	TRBJ2-1	TGCGCCAGCAGCTTCGGACTAGCGGGGGCCTACTCCTACAATGAGCAGTTCTTC	CASSFGLAGAYSYNEQFF
TRBV6-6	-	TRBD2	TRBJ2-1	TGTGCCAGCAGCCCGGGACTAGCCTCCTACAATGAGCAGTTCTTC	CASSPGLASYNEQFF
TRBV6-5	-	-	TRBJ2-7	TGTGCCAGCTCCCGGACCGGTCCGCGGAACGAGCAGTACTTC	CASSRTGPRNEQYF
TRBV19	few	-	TRBJ1-4	TGTGCCAGTAAAACTAATGAAAAACTGTTTTTT	CASKTNEKLFF
TRBV7-4	-	TRBD2	TRBJ2-1	TGTGCCAGCAGCGCTACTAGCGGGAGGGCCTTTAGGAATGAGCAGTTCTTC	CASSATSGRAFRNEQFF
TRBV5-4	-	-	TRBJ1-1	TGTGCCAGCAGCTTGTACCAGAGTATGAACACTGAAGCTTTCTTT	CASSLYQSMNTEAFF
TRBV6-1	-	TRBD1	TRBJ1-2	TGTGCCAGCAGTCCCCCGACAGGGAGGGGGGGCTATGGCTACACCTTC	CASSPPTGRGGYGYTF
TRBV7-3	-	-	TRBJ2-3	TGTGCCAGCAGCTCCCTCTCAACAGATACGCAGTATTTT	CASSSLSTDTQYF
TRBV20-1	-	TRBD2	TRBJ2-3	TGCAGTGCTGGACTAGCAACGGGGGATAGAACAGATACGCAGTATTTT	CSAGLATGDRTDTQYF
TRBV5-4	-	TRBD2	TRBJ2-1	TGTGCCGCGGTAAGGGCGGGAGGGGGCTACAATGAGCAGTTCTTC	CAAVRAGGGYNEQFF
TRBV27	few	-	TRBJ1-5	TGTGCCAGCAGTGCATTGACCGGGACACCGAATCAGCCCCAGCATTTT	CASSALTGTPNQPQHF
TRBV11-3	-	TRBD1	TRBJ2-1	TGTGCCAGCAGCCGGACAGGGGATTTCAATGAGCAGTTCTTC	CASSRTGDFNEQFF
TRBV7-8	-	TRBD1	TRBJ2-1	TGTGCCAGCAGCTTCCGACAGGGCTTTAACAATGAGCAGTTCTTC	CASSFRQGFNNEQFF
TRBV9	few	-	TRBJ2-3	TGTGCCAGCCTCGGCCTGGGGACAGATACGCAGTATTTT	CASLGLGTDTQYF
TRBV7-2	-	TRBD1	TRBJ1-5	TGTGCCAGCAGCCCCCCGGGACAGGGGAGTTGGCCCCAGCATTTT	CASSPPGQGSWPQHF
TRBV7-8	many	TRBD1	TRBJ1-5	TGTGCCAGCAGCGACAGGACAGGGCCAAGCAATCAGCCCCAGCATTTT	CASSDRTGPSNQPQHF
TRBV28	-	TRBD1	TRBJ1-3	TGTGCCAGCAGTTTAAGAAGGACAGGGTACTCTGGAAACACCATATATTTT	CASSLRRTGYSGNTIYF
TRBV4-1	few	-	TRBJ2-3	TGCGCCAGCCGCCAAGGGACCGGGACAGATACGCAGTATTTT	CASRQGTGTDTQYF
TRBV5-4	few	-	TRBJ1-5	TGTGCCAGCAGCCTCGACCACAATCAGCCCCAGCATTTT	CASSLDHNQPQHF
TRBV7-6	-	TRBD2	TRBJ2-7	TGTGCCAGCAGCCACGGACTAGCGGGGGACGAGCAGTACTTC	CASSHGLAGDEQYF
TRBV14	-	-	TRBJ2-1	TGTGCCAGCAGCCTAGATAACGGTAGCGTATACAATGAGCAGTTCTTC	CASSLDNGSVYNEQFF
TRBV6-1	many	-	TRBJ1-5	TGTGCCAGCAGGGCTTATAGCAATCAGCCCCAGCATTTT	CASRAYSNQPQHF
TRBV7-8	-	TRBD1	TRBJ1-5	TGTGCCAGCAGCTACAATCCCATCCAGGGGGAGGCTAACCAGCCCCAGCATTTT	CASSYNPIQGEANQPQHF
TRBV7-9	-	TRBD1	TRBJ1-1	TGTGCCAGCAGCTTAGCGGACAGGGGGTCGACTGAAGCTTTCTTT	CASSLADRGSTEAFF
TRBV27	-	-	TRBJ1-5	TGTGCCAGCAGCTTTGGTCTTAGCAATCAGCCCCAGCATTTT	CASSFGLSNQPQHF
TRBV7-4	-	-	TRBJ1-5	TGTGCCAGCAGCACTACGACGGGTAGCAATCAGCCCCAGCATTTT	CASSTTTGSNQPQHF
TRBV19	few	-	TRBJ2-2	TGTGCCAGTAGTACGAGAAGGGGGGGCACCTACACCGGGGAGCTGTTTTTT	CASSTRRGGTYTGELFF
TRBV7-8	-	-	TRBJ1-1	TGTGCCAGCAGCCCGAGAACGCTGGACACTGAAGCTTTCTTT	CASSPRTLDTEAFF